This T cell receptor beta chain was documented in a study of T cells in women clearing cervical HPV infection (dated by TCRdb to 2017 to 2018). Background for the entire study: The cases were 25 women with histologically confirmed HPV16-related CIN3 or worse, and 2 of those women had invasive cancers. Controls were 25 or so women whose single incident HPV16 infection cleared within 12 months without precancer or cancer developing. Blood from cases was collected at the visit where the lesion was first found, while blood from controls was collected once the infection could no longer be detected. For cases, the median interval between lesion detection and blood sampling was roughly 140 days, with an interquartile range of about 80 to 210 days. Since HLA typing was available for only a few women, HLA type could not be ruled out as a confounder. This exploratory proof-of-principle case-control study, nested within the Guanacaste HPV Natural History Study in Costa Rica, compared TCR repertoires among women with different cervical HPV16 outcomes. Cases and controls were matched on age within five years and on year of sample collection. Median age was approximately 30 years in cases versus 38 to 45 in controls, and baseline characteristics did not differ significantly. The parent cohort enrolled 10,000 to 13,000 women aged 18 or older in Guanacaste, Costa Rica, during about 1992 to 1994 and followed them for 7 to 8 years. As quality controls, five blinded duplicates were added to each group, bringing the total to roughly 60 samples made up of about 50 participants and around 10 replicates. Results and caveats for the whole study, not just this receptor: The cross-sectional design could not show whether associations preceded infection or resulted from it; effector/memory subsets and HPV-specific T cells were not isolated. Because the number of T cells per sample was unknown, the richness differences could reflect varying T-cell content rather than repertoire biology. Across sequencing depths, CIN3+ cases showed significantly higher TCR repertoire richness than controls, but evenness did not differ between the groups. Cases were distinguished from controls with an estimated AUC of over 0.75 by random forest classifiers combining richness and V gene abundances. TRBV6-7 relative abundance was lower in cases than in controls (about 0.099% versus 0.17%; Bonferroni P = 0.0008).

TCR beta CDR3 regions were amplified by multiplex PCR using the immunoSEQ assay from an average of 1200 ng genomic DNA per sample. Primer bias was corrected in the assay by using a complete synthetic TCR repertoire to establish an amplification baseline. Amplicons were sequenced on the Illumina platform. Processing in the source paper ran as follows. Sequences were error-corrected by clustering with frequency ratios and a modified nearest-neighbor algorithm and were then analyzed in the immunoSEQ Analyzer with IMGT gene definitions. TCR richness and evenness were averaged over 20 rarefaction repeats at each rarefaction depth, excluding samples with fewer sequences than the depth. Wilcoxon rank sum tests with FDR correction were used to compare V, D and J gene relative abundances between the groups. In the blinded duplicates, the intraclass correlation was around 96% for TCR richness and averaged about 80% across roughly 70 gene segments. Not all clones reach the TCRdb copy of this immuneACCESS table, which keeps in-frame sequences only. Checked studies attribute under half of the gap to unresolved V genes and leave the rest unexplained. D and trimming come from the DNA, and the V and J calls and clone size come from that table. The sample has 40,000 or so clones on record. The top ten constitute 6% to 6.5% of the sample.

Of note for this clone: Its specific antigen is unknown. The read terminates 3 residues before the CDR3 end, so the remaining end is supplied by the germline J gene.

The CDR3 numbers 14 residues from cysteine through phenylalanine. Sequencing covers 33 bases of the CDR3, shown here with the frame starting at base 1. The germline V gene gives CDR1 as KGHSH and CDR2 as LQKENI. Every participant had a single incident cervical HPV16 infection, and prevalent HPV16 infections were excluded. Cervical HPV DNA was detected by MY09/MY11 PCR, and genotyping was performed by dot-blot hybridization. Fifteen mL of heparinized blood were centrifuged, and the buffy coat was aliquoted, frozen at -30°C, then stored at -80°C. QIAGEN kits were used to extract genomic DNA from the buffy coat specimens.

This receptor chain uses TRBV18 and TRBJ1-4, with 7 central nucleotides matching TRBD1. The specimen was blood buffy coat. This TCR derives from a woman between 18 and 75 years old with a cervical HPV16 infection that either progressed to CIN3+ or cleared (not recorded which). The CDR3 sequence is CASSPRDRNSPLFF. CDR3 DNA, as far as it was read: TGTGCCAGCTCACCCCGGGACAGAAATTCACCA.